This T cell receptor beta chain was identified during a study of T cell changes during pregnancy in multiple sclerosis. The CDR3 is 17 residues long. In germline, CDR1 is SGDLS, CDR2 YYNGEE. V lost 1 base, J lost 0 bases, and 5 bases stayed unmatched. Clones were sequenced by immunoSEQ multiplex PCR, and TCRdb holds only the in-frame ones, with some missing. The top ten clones hold more than 2.5% of a sample with 75,000 to 95,000 clones, 90% to 95% of them seen once. The chain recombines TRBV9 with TRBJ2-2; 8 bases are a match to TRBD2. Sequencing used peripheral blood, obtained in the second trimester of pregnancy. The sequence was collected from a female donor with multiple sclerosis, enrolled in a pregnancy study. The CDR3 sequence: CASSVQAGVANTGELFF. DNA of the CDR3: TGTGCCAGCAGCGTACAAGCGGGGGTCGCGAACACCGGGGAGCTGTTTTTT.